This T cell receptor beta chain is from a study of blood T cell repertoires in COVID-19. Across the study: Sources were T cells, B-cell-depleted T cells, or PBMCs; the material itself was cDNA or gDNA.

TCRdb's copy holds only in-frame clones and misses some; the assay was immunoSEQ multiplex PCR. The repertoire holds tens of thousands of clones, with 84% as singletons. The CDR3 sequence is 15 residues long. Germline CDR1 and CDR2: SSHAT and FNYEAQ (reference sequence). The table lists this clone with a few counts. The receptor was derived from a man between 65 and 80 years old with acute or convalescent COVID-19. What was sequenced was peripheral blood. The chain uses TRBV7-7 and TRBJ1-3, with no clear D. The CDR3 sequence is CASAEAGGAGNTIYF. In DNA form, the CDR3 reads TGTGCTAGCGCCGAAGCTGGCGGGGCTGGAAACACCATATATTTT.